Detailed here is one TCR beta chain. This record comes from a study of shared clonotypes between healthy human individuals. Measured with immunoSEQ multiplex PCR; TCRdb has only the in-frame clones, and not every one. There are 950,000 to 1,100,000 clones in the sample; about 75% occur only once, and approximately 1.5% lies in the top ten. This CDR3 spans 13 amino acids. Germline loops: CDR1 SGHKS, CDR2 YYEKEE (reference sequence). The V end lost 4 bases, the J end lost 3 bases, and 11 bases lay between the germline ends. Material for sequencing was memory CD4+ T cells sorted from blood. Described subset: CD45RA-negative fraction. The chain employs TRBV5-5 and TRBJ2-7; D unclear. The receptor's source is a man aged 18-30 years in good health. In DNA, the CDR3 is TGTGCCAGCAGCCTCCCGTTACTCTACGAGCAGTACTTC. Its protein product is CASSLPLLYEQYF. Full variable domain (outside the CDR3, taken from reference TRBV5-5 and TRBJ2-7): DAGVTQSPTHLIKTRGQQVTLRCSPISGHKSVSWYQQVLGQGPQFIFQYYEKEERGRGNFPDRFSARQFPNYSSELNVNALLLGDSALYLCASSLPLLYEQYFGPGTRLTVT.